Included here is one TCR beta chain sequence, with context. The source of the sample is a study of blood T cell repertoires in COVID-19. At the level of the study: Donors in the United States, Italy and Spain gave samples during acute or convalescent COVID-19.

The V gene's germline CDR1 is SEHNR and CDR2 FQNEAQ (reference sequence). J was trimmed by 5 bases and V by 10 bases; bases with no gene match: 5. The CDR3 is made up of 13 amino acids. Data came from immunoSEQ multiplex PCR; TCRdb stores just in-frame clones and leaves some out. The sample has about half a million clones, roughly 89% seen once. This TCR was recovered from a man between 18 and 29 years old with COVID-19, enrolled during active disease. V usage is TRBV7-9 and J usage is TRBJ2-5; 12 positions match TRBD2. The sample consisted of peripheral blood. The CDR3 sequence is CATRLAGVETQYF. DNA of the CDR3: TGTGCCACCAGACTAGCGGGGGTTGAGACCCAGTACTTC.